The source of this TCR beta chain is a study of cytomegalovirus exposure and HLA in healthy donors. Study-level points and caveats: A later analysis appeared to link common viral pathogens to several of the most significant clusters.

Note on this clone: The antigen remains undetermined.

The PCR employed 60 Vbeta primers together with 13 Jbeta primers. The assay was immunoSEQ multiplex PCR, and TCRdb's table has in-frame clones only and misses some. This sample's table reports roughly 110,000 clones. V lost 10 bases and J 1 base, leaving 16 bases between the germline ends. This CDR3 region has 14 residues. In germline, CDR1 is ENHRY, CDR2 SYGVKD. This chain links TRBV10-3 with TRBJ1-1; D gene ambiguous. This receptor was taken from a man between 25 and 39 years old in good health and CMV-seronegative. The sample taken for sequencing was PBMCs. This CDR3 reads CATGGRPPNTEAFF. The CDR3 DNA reads as TGTGCCACGGGAGGGCGTCCCCCGAACACTGAAGCTTTCTTT.